A single T cell receptor (beta chain) is shown here with its context. What it binds is unknown. This entry is derived from a study of cytomegalovirus exposure and HLA in healthy donors. Study-wide findings and caveats: As a later analysis showed, a missense DCLRE1C variant was linked to trimming of TCR beta V- and J-genes. Analyses of presence/absence relied on an assumption of roughly uniform sequencing depth across donors.

60 Vbeta and 13 Jbeta primers were used in PCR. The assay was immunoSEQ multiplex PCR, and TCRdb's table has in-frame clones only and misses some. The repertoire includes 95,000 to 100,000 clones, about four fifths of them detected once, and approximately 2.1% sits in the top ten. Germline V gene sequence: CDR1 SGHNT, CDR2 YYREEE (reference sequence). The CDR3 totals 16 residues. The TCR was taken from a middle-aged woman in good health and CMV-seronegative. The gene calls are TRBV5-4 and TRBJ2-5; 8 bases map to TRBD1. The J call is uncertain, as TRBJ2-7 better fits the DNA end. Specimen: PBMCs. This CDR3 is CASSSKTGTGIYEQYF. CDR3 nucleotides: TGTGCCAGCAGCTCGAAAACCGGGACAGGAATCTACGAGCAGTACTTC.